A single sample gave rise to the 13 T cell receptor beta chains below, sequenced in a study of shared clonotypes between healthy human individuals. Sequenced by immunoSEQ multiplex PCR; TCRdb stores in-frame clones only, minus some. The sample has about 320,000 clones, around 86% seen once. What was sequenced was memory CD8+ T cells sorted from blood. As to subset: CD45RO+ cells pooled with CCR7-negative TemRA cells. These receptors were obtained from a man younger than 35 in good health.

The genes are TRBV30 and TRBJ2-4, with D perhaps TRBD2 (6 bases). Trimming took 0 bases from V and 9 from J, leaving 12 bases between them. Germline V gives CDR1 GTSNPN, CDR2 SVGIG (reference sequence). The CDR3 is 13 amino acids. The CDR3 coding sequence is TGTGCCTGGAGTGTCCGGGGGAGTAGCATTCAGTACTTC. This gives the protein CAWSVRGSSIQYF.

The chain combines TRBV30 with TRBJ1-2; 7 bases agree with TRBD1. The CDR3 loop spans 15 amino acids. The ends lost 4 bases at V and 0 bases at J; junction bases unmatched: 8. The germline V gene has CDR1 GTSNPN and CDR2 SVGIG (reference sequence). The CDR3 reads CAWTDRVLANYGYTF. The CDR3 coding sequence is TGTGCCTGGACCGACAGGGTTCTAGCTAACTATGGCTACACCTTC.

This clone occurred many times. J is TRBJ1-1 and V is TRBV9; D ambiguous. V was trimmed by 3 bases and J by 7 bases, leaving 16 bases between them. The CDR3 is made up of 14 amino acids. Germline CDR1 SGDLS, CDR2 YYNGEE. CDR3 in amino acids: CASSGPDGVFEAFF. CDR3 sequence (DNA): TGTGCCAGCAGCGGCCCGGACGGCGTGTTTGAAGCTTTCTTT.

The chain links TRBV9 to TRBJ2-3; 7 nucleotides line up with TRBD2. The CDR3 is 14 residues long. Trimming removed 5 bases from V and 1 base from J; junction bases left unmatched: 4. Germline V lookup: CDR1 SGDLS, CDR2 YYNGEE. CDR3 residues: CASSSSGGTDTQYF. In DNA, the CDR3 is TGTGCCAGCAGTTCTAGCGGAGGCACAGATACGCAGTATTTT.

This chain uses TRBV7-9 with TRBJ1-4; 10 bases agree with TRBD1. The CDR3 has 15 residues. CDR1 and CDR2 (germline): SEHNR, FQNEAQ (reference sequence). Trimming cost V 5 bases and J 7 bases; bases outside gene matches: 7. The DNA of the CDR3 is TGTGCCAGCAGCCGCAGGACAGGGGGAAGTGAAAAACTGTTTTTT. Protein: CASSRRTGGSEKLFF.

V usage is TRBV10-3 and J usage is TRBJ2-7; TRBD1 aligns across 7 bases. The CDR3 spans 14 residues. With V trimmed by 5 bases and J by 2 bases, 6 bases remained unmatched. CDR1 and CDR2 (germline): ENHRY, SYGVKD. The chain's CDR3 is CAISTGQYTYEQYF. CDR3 sequence (DNA): TGTGCCATCAGTACGGGACAGTATACCTACGAGCAGTACTTC.

J is TRBJ1-1 and V is TRBV4-2; 7 nucleotides match TRBD1. Germline CDR1 LGHNA, CDR2 YNFKEQ. The CDR3 is 15 residues long. V gave up 4 bases and J gave up 4 bases; unmatched junction bases: 9. CDR3 loop: CASSPATGAGTEAFF. Written as DNA, the CDR3 is TGTGCCAGCAGCCCAGCTACAGGGGCCGGCACTGAAGCTTTCTTT.

The chain couples TRBV7-9 to TRBJ1-2; no clear D gene. The CDR3 is made up of 16 amino acids. Trimming stripped 3 bases from V and 2 bases from J, with 16 bases between. CDR1 and CDR2 from the germline V gene are SEHNR and FQNEAQ (reference sequence). In DNA, the CDR3 is TGTGCCAGCAGCTTGTTTGAAGCGATAGGGAACTATGGCTACACCTTC. Translated: CASSLFEAIGNYGYTF.

The rearrangement joins TRBV29-1 to TRBJ1-1; the D gene is possibly TRBD1 (5 bases). The CDR3 has 15 amino acids. Germline CDR1 SQVTM, CDR2 ANQGSEA. V lost 1 base to trimming and J lost 1 base, with 13 bases between them. CDR3 DNA: TGCAGCGTTGAAGCACGCGGGGGGAGGAACACTGAAGCTTTCTTT. Amino acid sequence: CSVEARGGRNTEAFF.

As regards this clone: A read error is the likely source, as a far larger clone sits one nucleotide away. Other DNA sequences of this sample code for an identical CDR3. The chain couples TRBV19 to TRBJ2-4, with 12 bases matching TRBD1. Germline V gene data show CDR1 as LNHDA and CDR2 as SQIVND (reference sequence). The trim removed 5 bases at V and 4 bases at J, leaving 9 bases unmatched. The CDR3 is 17 residues long. The CDR3 loop is CASSLGQGAVAKNIQYF. In DNA form, the CDR3 reads TGTGCCAGTAGTTTGGGACAGGGGGCGGTGGCTAAAAACATTCAGTACTTC.

This clone is a singleton in its sample. Its ends do not fully match the called genes, so a read error is possible. This chain uses TRBV4-3 with TRBJ2-1, with 11 bases that match TRBD2. Germline CDR1 and CDR2: LGHNA and YSLEER. The length of the CDR3 is 17 residues. The CDR3: CASNQDRGTSGANEQFF. CDR3 nucleotide sequence: TGCGCCAGCAACCAAGATAGGGGGACTAGCGGCGCAAATGAGCAGTTCTTC.

The CDR3 spells CASSPGTSVDQETQYF. The CDR3, as DNA: TGTGCCAGCAGCCCTGGGACTAGCGTGGACCAAGAGACCCAGTACTTC. The chain carries TRBV11-2 and TRBJ2-5; 10 bases are shared with TRBD2. The CDR3 contains 16 residues. The V gene's germline CDR1 is SGHAT and CDR2 FQNNGV. V was clipped by 5 bases and J by 0 bases; unmatched bases: 6.

The V call is TRBV9, the J call TRBJ2-5; 10 bases are shared with TRBD2. The CDR3 is made up of 16 amino acids. The germline V gene encodes CDR1 SGDLS and CDR2 YYNGEE. The ends lost 3 bases at V and 2 bases at J; junction bases unmatched: 7. Here the CDR3 DNA reads TGTGCCAGCAGCGGCTCAGCGGGGGGGATACAAGAGACCCAGTACTTC. This encodes CASSGSAGGIQETQYF.